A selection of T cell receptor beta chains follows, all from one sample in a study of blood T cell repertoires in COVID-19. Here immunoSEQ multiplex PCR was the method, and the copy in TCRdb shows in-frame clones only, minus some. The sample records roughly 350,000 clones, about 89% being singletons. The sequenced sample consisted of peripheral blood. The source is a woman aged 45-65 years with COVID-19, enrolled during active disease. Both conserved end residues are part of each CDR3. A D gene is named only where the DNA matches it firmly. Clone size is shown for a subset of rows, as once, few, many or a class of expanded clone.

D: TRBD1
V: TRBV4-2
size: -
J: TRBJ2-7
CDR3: CASSPRQGTYEQYF
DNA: TGTGCCAGCAGCCCCCGACAGGGAACCTACGAGCAGTACTTC

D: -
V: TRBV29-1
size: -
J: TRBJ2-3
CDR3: CSVESSTDTQYF
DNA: TGCAGCGTTGAGTCAAGCACAGATACGCAGTATTTT

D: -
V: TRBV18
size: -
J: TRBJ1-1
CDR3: CASSPRAPGRGLAFF
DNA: TGTGCCAGCTCACCGAGGGCTCCGGGTCGGGGTTTGGCTTTCTTT

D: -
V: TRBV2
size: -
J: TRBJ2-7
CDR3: CASSDHSTSYEQYF
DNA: TGTGCCAGCAGTGATCATTCTACTTCCTACGAGCAGTACTTC

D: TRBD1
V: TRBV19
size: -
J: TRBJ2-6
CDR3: CASITPGQGSNVLTF
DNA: TGTGCCAGTATCACTCCGGGACAGGGATCCAACGTCCTGACTTTC

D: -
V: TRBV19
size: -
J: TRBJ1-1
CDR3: CASSIQGSNTEAFF
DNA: TGTGCCAGTAGTATACAGGGGTCGAACACTGAAGCTTTCTTT

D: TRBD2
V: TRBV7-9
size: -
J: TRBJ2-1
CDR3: CASSLASGRAVNEQFF
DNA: TGTGCCAGCAGCTTGGCTAGCGGGAGGGCCGTCAATGAGCAGTTCTTC

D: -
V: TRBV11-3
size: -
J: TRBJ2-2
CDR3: CASSSRGHHTGELFF
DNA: TGTGCCAGCAGCTCCAGGGGACACCACACCGGGGAGCTGTTTTTT

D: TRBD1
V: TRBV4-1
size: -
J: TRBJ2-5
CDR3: CASSQTGQGASQETQYF
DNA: TGCGCCAGCAGCCAAACTGGACAGGGGGCTTCCCAAGAGACCCAGTACTTC

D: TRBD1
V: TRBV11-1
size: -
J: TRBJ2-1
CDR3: CASSQLTGGNEQFF
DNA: TGTGCCAGCAGCCAACTTACAGGGGGCAATGAGCAGTTCTTC

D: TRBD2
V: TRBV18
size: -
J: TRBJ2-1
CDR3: CASSPLAGGPREQFF
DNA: TGTGCCAGCTCACCGCTAGCGGGAGGGCCTCGGGAGCAGTTCTTC

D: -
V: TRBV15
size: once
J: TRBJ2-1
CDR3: CATSRFKSSYNEQFF
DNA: TGTGCCACCAGCAGATTCAAGAGCTCCTACAATGAGCAGTTCTTC

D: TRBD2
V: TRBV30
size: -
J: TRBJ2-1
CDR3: CAWATGLAVQEQFF
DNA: TGTGCCTGGGCTACGGGACTAGCGGTTCAAGAGCAGTTCTTC

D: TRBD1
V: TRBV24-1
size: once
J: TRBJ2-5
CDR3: CATTITGGGETQYF
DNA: TGTGCCACCACCATCACAGGGGGCGGCGAGACCCAGTACTTC

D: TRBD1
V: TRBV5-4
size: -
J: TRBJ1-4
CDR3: CASSGPGQGYEKLFF
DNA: TGTGCCAGCAGCGGGCCGGGACAGGGCTACGAAAAACTGTTTTTT

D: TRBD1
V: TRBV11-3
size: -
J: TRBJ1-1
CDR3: CASSTRRDRGPTEAFF
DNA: TGTGCCAGCAGCACTCGCCGGGACAGGGGGCCGACTGAAGCTTTCTTT

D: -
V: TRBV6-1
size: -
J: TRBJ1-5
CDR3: CASSDPSREVPGGQPQHF
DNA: TGTGCCAGCAGTGACCCCTCCCGGGAGGTCCCCGGCGGGCAGCCCCAGCATTTT

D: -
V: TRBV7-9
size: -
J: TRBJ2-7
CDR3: CASSPWQAYEQYF
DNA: TGTGCCAGCAGCCCTTGGCAGGCCTACGAGCAGTACTTC

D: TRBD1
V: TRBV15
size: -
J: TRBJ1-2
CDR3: CATSSGTGGGYTF
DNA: TGTGCCACCAGCTCAGGGACAGGGGGCGGCTACACCTTC

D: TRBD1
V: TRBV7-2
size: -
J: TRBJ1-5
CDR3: CASSLGRTGRGQPQHF
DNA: TGTGCCAGCAGCTTAGGTAGGACAGGCCGGGGTCAGCCCCAGCATTTT

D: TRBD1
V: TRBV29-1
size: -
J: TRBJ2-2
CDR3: CSVEAGTGGSGELFF
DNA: TGCAGCGTTGAGGCCGGGACAGGGGGATCCGGGGAGCTGTTTTTT

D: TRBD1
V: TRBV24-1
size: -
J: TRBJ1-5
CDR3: CATSDKTGKPQHF
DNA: TGTGCCACCAGTGATAAGACAGGGAAGCCCCAGCATTTT